This note documents a single T cell receptor (beta chain) sequence. This sample is part of a study of PD-L1 blockade in urothelial cancer. Looked up from germline, CDR1 is SGDLS and CDR2 is YYNGEE. V shed 0 bases and J shed 1 base, with 11 bases lying between them. CDR3 length: 16 residues. Method: immunoSEQ multiplex PCR; TCRdb's copy keeps in-frame clones and lacks some. The sample yields tens of thousands of clones, about 90% seen once. As for time point: peripheral blood 6 weeks after treatment start. This chain links TRBV9 with TRBJ2-1; D might be TRBD2 (5 bases). This TCR was sampled from a man between 65 and 80 years old with urothelial cancer. Sample: PBMCs, taken around atezolizumab (anti-PD-L1) treatment. CDR3 residues: CASSVGHGMSYNEQFF. The CDR3 DNA reads as TGTGCCAGCAGCGTAGGGCACGGGATGTCCTACAATGAGCAGTTCTTC.